A selection of T cell receptor beta chains follows, all from one sample in a study of CD8+ T cells in alopecia areata. The data were produced by immunoSEQ multiplex PCR, yet TCRdb's version contains in-frame clones alone and is incomplete. The table has some 20,000 clones, 65% to 75% seen once; the top ten hold 6.1%. The sample here was skin, taken at week 0. Receptors originate from a human donor with alopecia areata. CDR3s include the opening cysteine and the closing phenylalanine or tryptophan. Each record gives: D gene, clone size, J gene, V gene, CDR3 DNA, CDR3 protein. D genes are given only for firm matches. Size values are once, few and many counts, or a class for expanded clones, and some rows have none.

.	few	TRBJ1-6	TRBV14	TGTGCCAGCAGCCATAGGCAGTATAATTCACCCCTCCACTTT	CASSHRQYNSPLHF
.	.	TRBJ1-4	TRBV7-2	TGTGCCAGCAGCCGGGCCCCGAGTGAAAAACTGTTTTTT	CASSRAPSEKLFF
TRBD1	.	TRBJ2-6	TRBV7-2	TGTGCCAGCCTACCGGGACAGGGGGCGGCTGGGGCCAACGTCCTGACTTTC	CASLPGQGAAGANVLTF
.	.	TRBJ2-7	TRBV4-1	TGCGCCAGCAGCCAAACCGCCTCATCCAGCGGCTACGAGCAGTACTTC	CASSQTASSSGYEQYF
.	few	TRBJ2-1	TRBV7-3	TGTGCCAGCAGCTTAACGTATAGGGCTGAGCAGTTCTTC	CASSLTYRAEQFF
.	.	TRBJ1-1	TRBV9	TGTGCCAGCAGCGTAGGGTCACAGGCGGGGACTGAAGCTTTCTTT	CASSVGSQAGTEAFF
.	once	TRBJ2-5	TRBV5-8	TGTGCCAGCAGCCCCGACGGAATCCAAGAGACCCAGTACTTC	CASSPDGIQETQYF
TRBD1	.	TRBJ2-2	TRBV5-1	TGCGCCAGCAGCTTGGTCGGGACAGGGGGCGACACCGGGGAGCTGTTTTTT	CASSLVGTGGDTGELFF
TRBD1	.	TRBJ1-5	TRBV23-1	TGCGCCAGCAGTCAAGAAGACAGGGGGCAGAATCAGCCCCAGCATTTT	CASSQEDRGQNQPQHF
.	few	TRBJ2-3	TRBV28	TGTGCCAGCAGCCGACCCCTTGGCCGGAGCACAGATACGCAGTATTTT	CASSRPLGRSTDTQYF
.	.	TRBJ2-1	TRBV6-1	TGTGCCAGCAGTGACCCCGGGTTCTCCAATGAGCAGTTCTTC	CASSDPGFSNEQFF
.	.	TRBJ2-1	TRBV5-4	TGTGCCAGCAGCCAGACGGGGAATGAGCAGTTCTTC	CASSQTGNEQFF
.	.	TRBJ2-7	TRBV11-3	TGTGCCAGCAGCTTAGAAAAAGGGGGACTGCAGAACTCCTACGAGCAGTACTTC	CASSLEKGGLQNSYEQYF
TRBD1	.	TRBJ1-2	TRBV29-1	TGCAGCGTTGGACAGGGGGCGGATGGCTACACCTTC	CSVGQGADGYTF
.	.	TRBJ1-1	TRBV6-4	TGTGCCAGCAGCCCAGCCCCTGGGAACACTGAAGCTTTCTTT	CASSPAPGNTEAFF
TRBD2	few	TRBJ2-1	TRBV4-3	TGCGCCAGCAGCCTGACCAGACTAGCGGGGTTCTCCTACAATGAGCAGTTCTTC	CASSLTRLAGFSYNEQFF
.	.	TRBJ1-5	TRBV10-3	TGTGCCATCGGCCTACCGGGGGCTGAGAATCAGCCCCAGCATTTT	CAIGLPGAENQPQHF
.	.	TRBJ2-2	TRBV4-3	TGCGCCAGCAGCCTCGCGGGACCCCCGAACACCGGGGAGCTGTTTTTT	CASSLAGPPNTGELFF
.	.	TRBJ2-5	TRBV29-1	TGCAGCGTTGCAAGGGGCCTTCAAGAGACCCAGTACTTC	CSVARGLQETQYF
TRBD1	.	TRBJ2-7	TRBV9	TGTGCCAGCAGCGTAGCTTTAGGACAGGCCTACGAGCAGTACTTC	CASSVALGQAYEQYF
TRBD2	.	TRBJ2-5	TRBV5-1	TGCGCCAGCAGCGCACCGGGACTAGCCGGAGAGACCCAGTACTTC	CASSAPGLAGETQYF
TRBD1	.	TRBJ2-2	TRBV7-2	TGTGCCAGCAGCTGGGGACAGGGTGACACCGGGGAGCTGTTTTTT	CASSWGQGDTGELFF
.	.	TRBJ2-2	TRBV4-2	TGTGCCAGCAGCCAACGCCCAGAGAACACCGGGGAGCTGTTTTTT	CASSQRPENTGELFF
.	medium-sized	TRBJ1-1	TRBV5-1	TGCGCCAGCAGCTTGGGGAGGTACGGGGGCACTGAAGCTTTCTTT	CASSLGRYGGTEAFF
TRBD1	.	TRBJ1-1	TRBV5-1	TGCGCCAGCAGCTTGGGACAGGGGGTGGCTGAAGCTTTCTTT	CASSLGQGVAEAFF
.	.	TRBJ1-3	TRBV7-9	TGTGCCAGCAGCTTAGACGTAGGGTACAACTCTGGAAACACCATATATTTT	CASSLDVGYNSGNTIYF
TRBD2	few	TRBJ2-1	TRBV6-5	TGTGCCAGCATAACGGGGGGGCCGGGTGAGCAGTTCTTC	CASITGGPGEQFF
.	.	TRBJ2-3	TRBV7-8	TGTGCCAGCAGCTCACCTGTCCCCCACCCCCCCACAGATACGCAGTATTTT	CASSSPVPHPPTDTQYF
TRBD1	few	TRBJ1-2	TRBV5-1	TGCGCCAGCAGCTTTATACAGGGGGGCGGCTACACCTTC	CASSFIQGGGYTF
.	once	TRBJ1-2	TRBV7-2	TGTGCCAGCAGCGCCCGGGACTATGGCTACACCTTC	CASSARDYGYTF
TRBD1	.	TRBJ2-7	TRBV10-2	TGCGCCAGCAGCGAACCGGGACAGGGAGCCTACGAGCAGTACTTC	CASSEPGQGAYEQYF
.	.	TRBJ1-4	TRBV14	TGTGCCAGCAGCCGTCGCCGGGGAACTAATGAAAAACTGTTTTTT	CASSRRRGTNEKLFF
TRBD2	.	TRBJ2-1	TRBV29-1	TGCAGCGTTGGGTACGGGGGGGGCAATGAGCAGTTCTTC	CSVGYGGGNEQFF
.	few	TRBJ2-6	TRBV6-5	TGTGCCAGCAGTGAAAGCTCTGGGGCCAACGTCCTGACTTTC	CASSESSGANVLTF
.	few	TRBJ2-1	TRBV7-9	TGTGCCAGCAGCTTAGCGGTGCCGACTAAGGAGCAGTTCTTC	CASSLAVPTKEQFF